Each of the 17 T cell receptor beta chains below was sequenced from the same sample in a study of T cells expressing NK-cell markers (TCRdb year 2020). Libraries were prepared through 5' RACE. The instrument was an Illumina HiSeq 2000. Following reprocessing of the reads by TCRdb, the data hold one row per CDR3 protein sequence and no DNA is available. The table held for this sample gives some 150,000 distinct CDR3 sequences. Around a third of the sample belongs to the ten largest clones. Material for sequencing was blood T cells: a sorted CD56 or NKG2C T cell subset, CD4+ or CD8+ T cells, or bulk PBMC T cells (not recorded which). All receptors derive from a woman in her forties or fifties in good health. Donor details come from another sample of the same person, matched by shared clones.

The J gene is TRBJ1-2, the V gene TRBV29-1. CDR1 is SQVTM and CDR2 is ANQGSEA in the germline V gene. This CDR3 comprises 12 residues. CDR3 region: CSVEAGGYGYTF.

The chain couples TRBV7-8 to TRBJ2-1; TCRdb reports TRBD2, a call that lacks DNA to check it against. Germline V lookup: CDR1 SGHVS, CDR2 FQNEAQ. CDR3 size: 14 residues. The CDR3 is CASSFKRVYNEQFF. The variable domain in full, completed from reference TRBV7-8 and TRBJ2-1, reads GAGVSQSPRYKVAKRGQDVALRCDPISGHVSLFWYQQALGQGPEFLTYFQNEAQLDKSGLPSDRFFAERPEGSVSTLKIQRTQQEDSAVYLCASSFKRVYNEQFFGPGTRLTVL.

The chain joins TRBV2 to TRBJ2-1. The CDR3 has 12 amino acids. Germline-derived CDR1 and CDR2 are SNHLY and FYNNEI. CDR3: CASSGRSDEQFF.

The chain uses TRBV2 and TRBJ2-3; with no DNA, the TCRdb D assignment of TRBD2 cannot be verified. The CDR3 has 17 residues. From germline, CDR1 is SNHLY and CDR2 FYNNEI. The CDR3 reads CASSDPRAGILADTQYF.

The chain carries TRBV3-1 and TRBJ2-4; as DNA is missing, the TRBD2 call by TCRdb cannot be tested. Per germline, CDR1 LGHDT and CDR2 YNNKEL (reference sequence). The CDR3 consists of 20 residues. The CDR3 sequence is CASSQDTSGRYTLAKNIQYF. Filled out from reference TRBV3-1 and TRBJ2-4, the complete variable domain reads DTAVSQTPKYLVTQMGNDKSIKCEQNLGHDTMYWYKQDSKKFLKIMFSYNNKELIINETVPNRFSPKSPDKAHLNLHINSLELGDSAVYFCASSQDTSGRYTLAKNIQYFGAGTRLSVL.

The chain uses TRBV3-1 and TRBJ2-1; the TCRdb D gene call, TRBD2, has no DNA to confirm it. The CDR3 has 16 amino acids. Germline V gene sequence: CDR1 LGHDT, CDR2 YNNKEL (reference sequence). The CDR3 protein is CASSRGGTSTYNEQFF.

The chain recombines TRBV28 with TRBJ1-1. The CDR3 contains 14 residues. Germline CDR1 reads MDHEN; CDR2 reads SYDVKM. The CDR3 protein is CASTLSGTNTEAFF.

The chain recombines TRBV25-1 with TRBJ2-3. Germline V gene data show CDR1 as MGHDK and CDR2 as SYGVNS. The CDR3 has 14 residues. CDR3 sequence reads: CASSEYRWTDTQYF.

CDR3 residues: CASSQTDLSTDTQYF. The rearrangement links TRBV4-1 to TRBJ2-3. The CDR3 extends over 15 amino acids. In germline, CDR1 is MGHRA, CDR2 YSYEKL.

The V call is TRBV2, the J call TRBJ2-5; TCRdb's D call of TRBD1 is untestable without DNA. The germline V gene encodes CDR1 SNHLY and CDR2 FYNNEI. This CDR3 is 14 amino acids long. The CDR3 is CASKTGTGGQTQYF.

This chain uses TRBV4-2 with TRBJ2-1; TCRdb's assignment of TRBD2 cannot be checked, as there is no DNA. CDR1 LGHNA and CDR2 YNFKEQ come from the germline V gene. The CDR3 extends over 18 amino acids. The CDR3 sequence: CASSQDASGRARENEQFF.

The V call is TRBV10-3, the J call TRBJ1-1. This CDR3 is 11 amino acids long. Germline V gene lookup returns CDR1 ENHRY and CDR2 SYGVKD. CDR3 sequence reads: CASAGGTEAFF.

The V gene is TRBV2, the J gene TRBJ2-5. Looked up from germline, CDR1 is SNHLY and CDR2 is FYNNEI. The length of the CDR3 is 11 residues. CDR3 protein: CASRGGETQYF.

This rearrangement joins TRBV7-9 to TRBJ2-1; TCRdb's D call of TRBD1 is untestable without DNA. Germline CDR1 reads SEHNR; CDR2 reads FQNEAQ (reference sequence). The CDR3 spans 14 residues. The CDR3: CASSFRDSTFEQFF. Full variable domain (remainder filled in from reference TRBV7-9 and TRBJ2-1): DTGVSQNPRHKITKRGQNVTFRCDPISEHNRLYWYRQTLGQGPEFLTYFQNEAQLEKSRLLSDRFSAERPKGSFSTLEIQRTEQGDSAMYLCASSFRDSTFEQFFGPGTRLTVL.

This chain joins TRBV7-9 and TRBJ2-7. CDR3 length: 13 residues. Germline V CDR1 and CDR2: SEHNR, FQNEAQ (reference sequence). Here the CDR3 reads CASSPGLNYEQYF.

The CDR3 sequence: CASSIDLENEQFF. The chain uses TRBV19 and TRBJ2-1. The CDR3 contains 13 residues. Germline-derived CDR1 and CDR2 are LNHDA and SQIVND (reference sequence).

The V call is TRBV30, the J call TRBJ2-3; the TCRdb call, TRBD1, lacks DNA for checking. Germline V lookup: CDR1 GTSNPN, CDR2 SVGIG (reference sequence). This CDR3 comprises 14 residues. This CDR3 reads CAWSPGDRGGTQYF.